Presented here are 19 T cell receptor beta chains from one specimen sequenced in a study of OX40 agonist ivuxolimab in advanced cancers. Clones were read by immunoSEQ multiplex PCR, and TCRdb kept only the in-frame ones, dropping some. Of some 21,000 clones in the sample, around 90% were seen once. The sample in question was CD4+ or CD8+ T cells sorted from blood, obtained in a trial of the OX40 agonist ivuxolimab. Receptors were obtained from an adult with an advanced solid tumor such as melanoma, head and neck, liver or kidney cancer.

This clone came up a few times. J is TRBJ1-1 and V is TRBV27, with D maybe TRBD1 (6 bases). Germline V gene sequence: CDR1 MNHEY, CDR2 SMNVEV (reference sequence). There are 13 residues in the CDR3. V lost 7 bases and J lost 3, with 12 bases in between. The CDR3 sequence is CASKKGGYTEAFF. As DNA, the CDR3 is TGTGCCAGCAAAAAGGGGGGATACACTGAAGCTTTCTTT.

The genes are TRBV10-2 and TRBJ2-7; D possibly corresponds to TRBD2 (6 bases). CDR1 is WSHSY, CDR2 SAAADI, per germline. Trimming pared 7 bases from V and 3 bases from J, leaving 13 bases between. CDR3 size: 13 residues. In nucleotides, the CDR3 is TGCGCCAGCAAGCCGGGACTGAGCTACGAGCAGTACTTC. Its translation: CASKPGLSYEQYF.

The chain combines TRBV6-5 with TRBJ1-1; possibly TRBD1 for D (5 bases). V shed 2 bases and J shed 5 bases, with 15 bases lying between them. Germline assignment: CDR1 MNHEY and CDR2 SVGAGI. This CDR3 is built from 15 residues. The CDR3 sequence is CASSYPAGGKTEAFF. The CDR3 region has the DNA TGTGCCAGCAGTTACCCGGCCGGGGGAAAAACTGAAGCTTTCTTT.

CDR3 DNA sequence: TGTGCCAGCAGTGACGGACTAGCAATAAAAGACTTCGAGCAGTACTTC. As protein: CASSDGLAIKDFEQYF. This chain joins TRBV2 and TRBJ2-7; TRBD2 aligns across 8 bases. The ends lost 3 bases at V and 6 bases at J; junction bases unmatched: 13. The CDR3 covers 16 residues. Per germline, CDR1 SNHLY and CDR2 FYNNEI.

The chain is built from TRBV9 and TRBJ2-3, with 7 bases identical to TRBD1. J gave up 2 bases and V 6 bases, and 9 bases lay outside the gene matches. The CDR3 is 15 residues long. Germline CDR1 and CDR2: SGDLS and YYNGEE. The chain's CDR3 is CASTIQGTYTDTQYF. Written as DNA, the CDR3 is TGTGCCAGCACCATACAGGGGACATACACAGATACGCAGTATTTT.

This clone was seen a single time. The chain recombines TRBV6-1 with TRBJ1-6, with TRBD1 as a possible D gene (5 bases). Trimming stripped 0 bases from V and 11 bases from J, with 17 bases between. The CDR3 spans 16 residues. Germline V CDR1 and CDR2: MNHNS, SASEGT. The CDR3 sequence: CASSEALGPRGPPLHF. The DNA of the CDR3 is TGTGCCAGCAGTGAAGCGCTTGGACCACGGGGACCACCCCTCCACTTT.

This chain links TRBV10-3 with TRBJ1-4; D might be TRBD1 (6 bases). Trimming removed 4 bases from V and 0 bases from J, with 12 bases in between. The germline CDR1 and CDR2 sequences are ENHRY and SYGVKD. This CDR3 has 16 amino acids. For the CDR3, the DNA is TGTGCCATCAGTGTAGGCAGGGGTGCAACTAATGAAAAACTGTTTTTT. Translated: CAISVGRGATNEKLFF.

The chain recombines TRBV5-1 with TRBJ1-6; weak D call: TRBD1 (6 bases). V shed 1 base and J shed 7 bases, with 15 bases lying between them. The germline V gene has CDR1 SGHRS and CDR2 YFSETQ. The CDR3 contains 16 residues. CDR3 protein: CASSLPFEGGNSPLHF. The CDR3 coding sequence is TGCGCCAGCAGCTTGCCTTTCGAAGGGGGAAATTCACCCCTCCACTTT.

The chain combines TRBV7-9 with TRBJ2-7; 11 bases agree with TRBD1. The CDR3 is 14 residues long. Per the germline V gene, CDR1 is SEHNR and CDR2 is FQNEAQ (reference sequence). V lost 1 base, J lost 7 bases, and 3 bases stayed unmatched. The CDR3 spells CASSLGTGGFEQYF. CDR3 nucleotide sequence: TGTGCCAGCAGCTTAGGGACAGGGGGCTTTGAGCAGTACTTC.

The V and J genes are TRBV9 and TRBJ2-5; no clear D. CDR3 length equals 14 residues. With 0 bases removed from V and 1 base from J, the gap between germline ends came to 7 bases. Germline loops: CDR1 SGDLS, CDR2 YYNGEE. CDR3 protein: CASSVGLTQETQYF. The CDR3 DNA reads TGTGCCAGCAGCGTAGGCCTCACCCAAGAGACCCAGTACTTC.

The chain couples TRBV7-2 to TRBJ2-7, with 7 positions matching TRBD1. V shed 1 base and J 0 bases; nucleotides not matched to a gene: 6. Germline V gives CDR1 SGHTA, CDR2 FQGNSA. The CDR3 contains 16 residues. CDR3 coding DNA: TGTGCCAGCAGCTTAGGTACGACAGGGTTCTCCTACGAGCAGTACTTC. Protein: CASSLGTTGFSYEQYF.

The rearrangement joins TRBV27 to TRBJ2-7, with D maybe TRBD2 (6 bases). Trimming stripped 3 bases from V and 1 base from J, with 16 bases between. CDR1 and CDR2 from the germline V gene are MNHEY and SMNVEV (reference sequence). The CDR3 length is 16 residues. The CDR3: CASSFSTGTVSYEQYF. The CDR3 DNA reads TGTGCCAGCAGTTTCTCCACCGGGACTGTGTCCTACGAGCAGTACTTC.

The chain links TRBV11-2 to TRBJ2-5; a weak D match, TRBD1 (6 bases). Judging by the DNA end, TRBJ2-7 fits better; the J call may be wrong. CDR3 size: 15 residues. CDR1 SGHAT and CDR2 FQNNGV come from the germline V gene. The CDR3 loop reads CASSLNQGRSYEQYF. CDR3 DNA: TGTGCCAGCAGCTTAAATCAGGGGCGATCCTACGAGCAGTACTTC.

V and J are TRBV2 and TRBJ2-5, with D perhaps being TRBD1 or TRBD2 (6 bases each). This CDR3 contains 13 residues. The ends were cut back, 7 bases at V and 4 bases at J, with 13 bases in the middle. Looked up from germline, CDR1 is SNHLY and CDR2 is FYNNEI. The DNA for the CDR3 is TGTGCCAGCACCTCCCGGGGGCCAGAGACCCAGTACTTC. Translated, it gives CASTSRGPETQYF.

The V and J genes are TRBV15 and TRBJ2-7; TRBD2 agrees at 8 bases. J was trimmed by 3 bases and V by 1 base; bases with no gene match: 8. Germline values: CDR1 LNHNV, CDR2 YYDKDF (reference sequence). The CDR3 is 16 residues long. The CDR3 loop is CATSRVPGGTSYEQYF. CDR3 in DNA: TGTGCCACCAGCAGAGTCCCTGGGGGGACTAGCTACGAGCAGTACTTC.

This CDR3 is CASSLGGFGSEAFF. Written as DNA, the CDR3 is TGTGCCAGCAGCTTAGGGGGTTTTGGGAGTGAAGCTTTCTTT. The gene calls are TRBV7-3 and TRBJ1-1; maybe TRBD1 (5 bases). The CDR3 is 14 residues long. The V and J ends lost 2 bases and 7 bases respectively, with 14 bases between them. CDR1 SGHTA and CDR2 FQGTGA come from the germline V gene.

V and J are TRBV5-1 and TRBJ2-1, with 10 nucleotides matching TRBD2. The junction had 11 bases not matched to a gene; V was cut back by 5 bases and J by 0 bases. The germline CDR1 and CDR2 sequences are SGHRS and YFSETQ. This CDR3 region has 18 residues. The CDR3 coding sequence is TGCGCCAGCAGTTTCGAGACTAGCGGGTTTAGCTCCTACAATGAGCAGTTCTTC. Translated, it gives CASSFETSGFSSYNEQFF.

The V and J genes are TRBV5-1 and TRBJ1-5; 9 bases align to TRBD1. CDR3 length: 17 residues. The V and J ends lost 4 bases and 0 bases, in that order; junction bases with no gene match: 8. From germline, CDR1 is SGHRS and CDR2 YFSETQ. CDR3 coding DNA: TGCGCCAGCAGCCCCGGACAGGGGTGGAATAGCAATCAGCCCCAGCATTTT. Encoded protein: CASSPGQGWNSNQPQHF.

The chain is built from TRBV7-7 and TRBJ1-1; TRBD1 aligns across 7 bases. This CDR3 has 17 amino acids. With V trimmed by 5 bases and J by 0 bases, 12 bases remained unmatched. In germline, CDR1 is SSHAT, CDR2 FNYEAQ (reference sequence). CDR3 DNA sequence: TGTGCCAGCAGCCGACAGGGACGGGGGAGGTTGAACACTGAAGCTTTCTTT. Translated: CASSRQGRGRLNTEAFF.